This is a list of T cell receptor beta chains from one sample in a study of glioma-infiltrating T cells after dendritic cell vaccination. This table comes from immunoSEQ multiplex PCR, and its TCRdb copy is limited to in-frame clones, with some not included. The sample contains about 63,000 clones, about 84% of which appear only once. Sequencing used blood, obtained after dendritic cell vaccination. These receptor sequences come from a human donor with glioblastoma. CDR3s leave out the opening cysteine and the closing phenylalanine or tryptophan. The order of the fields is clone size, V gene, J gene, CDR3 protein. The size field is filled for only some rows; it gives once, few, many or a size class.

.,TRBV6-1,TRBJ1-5,AIEQGRDQPQH
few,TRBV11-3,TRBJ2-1,ASSSTSGGANEQF
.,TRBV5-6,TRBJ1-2,ASSLEGFGYT
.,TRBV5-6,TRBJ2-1,ASSWGVAHNEQF
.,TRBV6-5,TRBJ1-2,ASSTPNYGYT
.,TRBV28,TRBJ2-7,ASSPRGSPKRYEQY
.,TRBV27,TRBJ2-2,ASSLEGADLGGELF
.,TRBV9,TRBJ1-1,ASSVGLRENTEAF
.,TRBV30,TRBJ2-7,AWSKYRDRS
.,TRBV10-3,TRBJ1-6,AITLDRYNSPLH
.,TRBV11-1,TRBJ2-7,ASSPVGGDEQY
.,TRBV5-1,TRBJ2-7,ASSLSGGSYEQY
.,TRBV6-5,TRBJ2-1,ASSGQGANNEQF
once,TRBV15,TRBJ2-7,ATSGTDSYEQY
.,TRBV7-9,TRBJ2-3,ASSLGLVLYGDTQY
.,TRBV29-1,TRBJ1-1,SVDDRVNTEAF